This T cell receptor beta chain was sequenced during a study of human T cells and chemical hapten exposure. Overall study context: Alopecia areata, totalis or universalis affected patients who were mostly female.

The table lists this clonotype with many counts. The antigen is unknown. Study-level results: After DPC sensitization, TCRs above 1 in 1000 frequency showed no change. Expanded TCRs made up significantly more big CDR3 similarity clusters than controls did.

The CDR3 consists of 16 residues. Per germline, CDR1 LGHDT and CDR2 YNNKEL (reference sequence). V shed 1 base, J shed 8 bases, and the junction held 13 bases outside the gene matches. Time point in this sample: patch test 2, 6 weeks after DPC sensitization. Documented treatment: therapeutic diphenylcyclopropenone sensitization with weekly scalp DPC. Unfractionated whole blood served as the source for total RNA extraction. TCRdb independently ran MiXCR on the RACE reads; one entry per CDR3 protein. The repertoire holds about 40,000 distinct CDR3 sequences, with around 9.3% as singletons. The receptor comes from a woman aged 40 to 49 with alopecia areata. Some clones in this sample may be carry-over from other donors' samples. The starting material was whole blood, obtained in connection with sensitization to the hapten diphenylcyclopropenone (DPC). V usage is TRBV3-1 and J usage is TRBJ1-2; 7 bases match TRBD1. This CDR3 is CASSQAGQVFNWGYTF. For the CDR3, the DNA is TGTGCCAGCAGCCAAGCCGGACAGGTCTTCAATTGGGGCTACACCTTC.